This entry lists 25 T cell receptor beta chains sequenced from one sample in a study of T cells in Graves' hyperthyroidism and ophthalmopathy. Amplification yielded TCR beta CDR3 regions, with RNA transcripts as the source. With the HTBI primer set, the TCR CDR3 went through a first round of RT-PCR. TCRdb reprocessed the multiplex PCR reads with MiXCR, giving one entry per CDR3 protein. The sample lists roughly 630,000 distinct CDR3 sequences, 15% to 19% occurring once. The sequencing input was blood. All receptors derive from a young woman with Graves' hyperthyroidism.

On this clonotype: One end of the junction is discordant with germline, which a read error may explain. This chain joins TRBV7-2 and TRBJ1-2; the D is unclear. Germline V gives CDR1 SGHTA, CDR2 FQGNSA. CDR3 length equals 13 residues. The CDR3 bases are TGTGCCAGCGGCTTAGCGTCAGGATATGGCTACACCTTC. Protein product: CASGLASGYGYTF.

This clonotype was seen at least ten times. The chain uses TRBV27 and TRBJ2-3, with a tentative D call TRBD1 (5 bases). V lost 5 bases to trimming and J lost 2 bases, with 17 bases between them. Germline values: CDR1 MNHEY, CDR2 SMNVEV (reference sequence). CDR3 length equals 16 residues. CDR3 DNA: TGTGCCAGCAGTCTACGCTTAGGCAGGGCCACAGATACGCAGTATTTT. Translation gives CASSLRLGRATDTQYF.

This clonotype was seen at least ten times. J is TRBJ2-7 and V is TRBV7-2, with a tentative D call TRBD2 (6 bases). Germline values: CDR1 SGHTA, CDR2 FQGNSA. This CDR3 has 13 amino acids. Trimming stripped 4 bases from V and 4 bases from J, with 11 bases between. The CDR3 DNA is TGTGCCAGCAGCTATAGCGGCATTTACGAGCAGTACTTC. Its translation: CASSYSGIYEQYF.

The rearrangement joins TRBV20-1 to TRBJ1-5; tentatively, D is TRBD1 (5 bases). Trimming removed 3 bases at V and 8 bases at J, with 14 bases between. This CDR3 region has 13 residues. Germline V gene lookup returns CDR1 DFQATT and CDR2 SNEGSKA (reference sequence). The CDR3 reads CSARGRGSEPQHF. The CDR3 nucleotides are TGCAGTGCTAGGGGTCGGGGCTCCGAGCCCCAGCATTTT.

Of note for this clonotype: At one end the junction does not follow the germline gene, possibly because of a read error. The CDR3 nucleotides are TGTGCCATCAGTGCTCCTTCATTGGGCCCCTACAAGCAGTACTTC. Residues: CAISAPSLGPYKQYF. V gene TRBV10-3 combines with J gene TRBJ2-7, with no clear D. Per the germline V gene, CDR1 is ENHRY and CDR2 is SYGVKD. CDR3 length: 15 amino acids.

This clonotype was counted at least ten times. A read error may account for a junction end that differs from germline. This chain joins TRBV5-1 and TRBJ2-7, with 9 bases identical to TRBD2. Germline V CDR1 and CDR2: SGHRS, YFSETQ. CDR3 size: 14 residues. The CDR3 bases are TGTGCCAGCAGCTTAGCTAGCGGGGCCTACGAGCAGTACTTC. Protein: CASSLASGAYEQYF.

With respect to this clonotype: One end of the junction is discordant with germline, which a read error may explain. This rearrangement joins TRBV2 to TRBJ2-6; TRBD1 aligns across 8 bases. The germline V gene encodes CDR1 SNHLY and CDR2 FYNNEI. The length of the CDR3 is 17 residues. The CDR3 DNA follows: TGTGCCAGCACCCTCCGGGACAGGCACTCTGGGGCCAACATCCTGACTTTC. Translating gives CASTLRDRHSGANILTF.

This clonotype was observed many times. V is TRBV6-1 and J is TRBJ2-1; D is uncertain. The germline gives CDR1 MNHNS, CDR2 SASEGT. The CDR3 loop spans 12 amino acids. Trimming removed 6 bases from V and 3 bases from J, with 6 bases in between. CDR3 coding DNA: TGTGCCAGCAGAGACATCTACAATGAGCAGTTCTTC. Amino acids: CASRDIYNEQFF.

The gene calls are TRBV9 and TRBJ2-7; D remains unclear. Germline CDR1 and CDR2: SGDLS and YYNGEE. V lost 5 bases to trimming and J lost 4 bases, with 13 bases between them. The CDR3 totals 13 residues. The CDR3 region has the DNA TGTGCCAGCAGAGCATTCCCCTCGTACGAGCAGTACTTC. Encoded protein: CASRAFPSYEQYF.

The sample holds a few counts of this clonotype. J is TRBJ2-3 and V is TRBV9; a weak D match, TRBD1 (6 bases). V was cut by 3 bases and J by 9 bases, with 17 bases left in between. CDR1 is SGDLS, CDR2 YYNGEE, per germline. The CDR3 totals 14 residues. CDR3: CASSAPMEQGTQYF. The CDR3 nucleotides are TGTGCCAGCAGCGCCCCTATGGAGCAGGGGACGCAGTATTTT. Full variable domain (outside the CDR3, taken from reference TRBV9 and TRBJ2-3): DSGVTQTPKHLITATGQRVTLRCSPRSGDLSVYWYQQSLDQGLQFLIQYYNGEERAKGNILERFSAQQFPDLHSELNLSSLELGDSALYFCASSAPMEQGTQYFGPGTRLTVL.

Here the CDR3 reads CASRRTEAYNSPLHF. The DNA for the CDR3 is TGTGCCAGCAGACGGACGGAAGCCTATAATTCACCCCTCCACTTT. J is TRBJ1-6 and V is TRBV25-1, with D uncertain. The germline gives CDR1 MGHDK, CDR2 SYGVNS. Trimming removed 6 bases from V and 2 bases from J, with 11 bases in between. This CDR3 has 15 amino acids.

This clonotype has more than one count but fewer than ten. V gene TRBV12-3 or TRBV12-4 combines with J gene TRBJ2-6, with no clear D. The CDR3 totals 16 residues. V gave up 6 bases and J gave up 1 base, with 13 bases separating them. Here the CDR3 reads CASRPSIGSGANVLTF. DNA for the CDR3: TGTGCCAGCAGACCATCGATAGGGTCTGGGGCCAACGTCCTGACTTTC.

This clonotype was found a few times. The chain links TRBV9 to TRBJ2-1, with a weak D call TRBD2 (6 bases). The CDR3 sequence is 16 residues long. CDR1 SGDLS and CDR2 YYNGEE come from the germline V gene. Trimming took 3 bases from V and 5 from J, leaving 18 bases between them. DNA for the CDR3: TGTGCCAGCAGCGCTACTAGCCCCGGTCCACACAATGAGCAGTTCTTC. Translated, it gives CASSATSPGPHNEQFF.

On this clonotype itself: A much larger clone differs by one base, so this may be a read error. V gene TRBV4-3 combines with J gene TRBJ2-1; perhaps TRBD2 as D (6 bases). Trimming left V 0 bases short and J 10 bases short, with 7 bases between. The CDR3 contains 12 residues. Per the germline V gene, CDR1 is LGHNA and CDR2 is YSLEER. The CDR3 here is CASSQDGGEQFF. DNA of the CDR3: TGCGCCAGCAGCCAAGATGGGGGGGAGCAGTTCTTC.

This clonotype appeared many times. The gene calls are TRBV7-9 and TRBJ2-2; possibly TRBD2 for D (5 bases). The germline gives CDR1 SEHNR, CDR2 FQNEAQ (reference sequence). This CDR3 region has 14 residues. Trimming took off 6 bases at V and 6 bases at J, with 14 bases between the two ends. The CDR3 loop reads CASREGRVAGELFF. The CDR3 nucleotides are TGTGCCAGCAGAGAGGGCCGGGTGGCCGGGGAGCTGTTTTTT.

The chain links TRBV29-1 to TRBJ2-1; D is tentatively TRBD1 or TRBD2 (5 bases each). The CDR3 runs to 14 residues. V was shortened by 2 bases and J by 4 bases, with 12 bases between the two germline ends. Germline lookup yields CDR1 SQVTM and CDR2 ANQGSEA. The CDR3 protein is CSVEFGGRYNEQFF. The CDR3 nucleotides are TGCAGCGTTGAATTTGGGGGTAGATACAATGAGCAGTTCTTC.

Notes on this clonotype: A read error may account for a junction end that differs from germline. The chain has TRBV18 and TRBJ2-3; no firm D call. CDR3 size: 12 residues. Germline CDR1 is KGHSH and CDR2 is LQKENI. The CDR3 sequence is CSSSSSTDTQYF. CDR3 coding DNA: TGTTCCAGCTCATCTAGCACAGATACGCAGTATTTT.

This clonotype was found many times. The J gene is TRBJ1-6, the V gene TRBV12-3 or TRBV12-4, with D possibly TRBD1 on 6 matching bases. V was shortened by 3 bases and J by 8 bases, with 8 bases between the two germline ends. The CDR3 is made up of 13 amino acids. The CDR3 sequence is CASSLGADSPLHF. The CDR3, as DNA: TGTGCCAGCAGTTTGGGGGCAGATTCACCCCTCCACTTT.

CDR3 bases: TGTGCCAGCAGTTCGGCCTGGACTACCGAGCAGTACTTC. This codes for CASSSAWTTEQYF. This rearrangement joins TRBV27 to TRBJ2-7; a possible D gene is TRBD2 (6 bases). V was cut by 4 bases and J by 6 bases, with 13 bases left in between. The CDR3 consists of 13 residues. Per germline, CDR1 MNHEY and CDR2 SMNVEV (reference sequence).

A few counts support this clonotype. The chain uses TRBV10-3 and TRBJ2-3; 14 nucleotides line up with TRBD2. Trimming took 0 bases from V and 4 from J; bases not matched to a gene: 3. The CDR3 extends over 17 amino acids. The V gene's germline CDR1 is ENHRY and CDR2 SYGVKD. CDR3 region: CAISESGTSGRADTQYF. The CDR3 nucleotides read TGTGCCATCAGTGAGTCCGGGACTAGCGGGAGAGCAGATACGCAGTATTTT.

This sequence joins TRBV28 and TRBJ2-1; 13 bases fit TRBD2. The germline V gene has CDR1 MDHEN and CDR2 SYDVKM. Trimming removed 6 bases from V and 4 bases from J; junction bases left unmatched: 3. This CDR3 spans 15 amino acids. The CDR3 DNA is TGTGCCAGCAGCTGGACTAGCGGGAGATACAATGAGCAGTTCTTC. Translation gives CASSWTSGRYNEQFF.

Ten or more counts support this clonotype. The chain is built from TRBV20-1 and TRBJ2-1; no clear D. The CDR3 runs to 13 residues. Between the trimmed V and J ends, which lost 2 bases and 0 bases, there was a span of 5 bases. Germline lookup yields CDR1 DFQATT and CDR2 SNEGSKA (reference sequence). As DNA, the CDR3 is TGCAGTGCTAGACAGTTCTCCTACAATGAGCAGTTCTTC. This sequence encodes CSARQFSYNEQFF.

This clonotype was found a few times. The chain is built from TRBV6-6 and TRBJ2-7; 13 bases map to TRBD2. CDR1 is MNHNY, CDR2 SVGAGI, per germline (reference sequence). This CDR3 has 18 residues. The ends lost 2 bases at V and 2 bases at J; junction bases unmatched: 9. In DNA, the CDR3 is TGTGCCAGCAGTTACGGACGGGGACTAGCGGGAACTCCCTACGAGCAGTACTTC. Amino acids: CASSYGRGLAGTPYEQYF.

This clonotype appeared once. The V and J genes are TRBV10-3 and TRBJ1-2, with TRBD1 identical over 7 bases. V lost 3 bases, J lost 8 bases, and 3 bases stayed unmatched. This CDR3 spans 12 amino acids. Germline lookup yields CDR1 ENHRY and CDR2 SYGVKD. CDR3 loop: CAISEGGRGYTF. The CDR3 DNA follows: TGTGCCATCAGTGAAGGGGGCAGAGGCTACACCTTC.

The sample holds a few counts of this clonotype. It may be a read error: a sequence one base away is much more abundant. V usage is TRBV3-1 and J usage is TRBJ1-5; D is possibly TRBD1 (6 bases). Germline assignment: CDR1 LGHDT and CDR2 YNNKEL (reference sequence). The CDR3 length is 16 residues. The CDR3, as DNA: TGTGCCAGCAGCCAAGAAAATGGGGGCGGGGGTCAGCCCCGGCATTTT. The encoded protein is CASSQENGGGGQPRHF.